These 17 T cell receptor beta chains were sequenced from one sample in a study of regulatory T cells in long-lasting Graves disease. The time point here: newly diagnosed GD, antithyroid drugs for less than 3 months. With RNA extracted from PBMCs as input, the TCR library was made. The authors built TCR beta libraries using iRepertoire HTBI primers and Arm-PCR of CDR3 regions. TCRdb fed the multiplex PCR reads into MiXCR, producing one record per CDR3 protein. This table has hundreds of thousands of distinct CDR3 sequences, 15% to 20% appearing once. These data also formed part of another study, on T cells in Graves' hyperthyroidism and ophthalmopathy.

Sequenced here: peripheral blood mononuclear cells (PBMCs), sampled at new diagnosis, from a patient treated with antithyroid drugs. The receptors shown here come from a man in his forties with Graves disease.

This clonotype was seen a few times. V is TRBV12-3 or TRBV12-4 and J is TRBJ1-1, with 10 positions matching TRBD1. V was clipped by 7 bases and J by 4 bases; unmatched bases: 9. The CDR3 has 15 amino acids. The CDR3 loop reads CASTLRGQGFTEAFF. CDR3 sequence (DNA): TGTGCCAGCACACTGAGGGGACAGGGGTTCACTGAAGCTTTCTTT.

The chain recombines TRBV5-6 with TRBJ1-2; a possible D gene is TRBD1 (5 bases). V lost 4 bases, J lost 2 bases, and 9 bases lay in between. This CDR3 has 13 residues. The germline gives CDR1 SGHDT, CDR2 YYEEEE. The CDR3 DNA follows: TGTGCCAGCAGCCTCCGGGACAACTATGGCTACACCTTC. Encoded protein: CASSLRDNYGYTF.

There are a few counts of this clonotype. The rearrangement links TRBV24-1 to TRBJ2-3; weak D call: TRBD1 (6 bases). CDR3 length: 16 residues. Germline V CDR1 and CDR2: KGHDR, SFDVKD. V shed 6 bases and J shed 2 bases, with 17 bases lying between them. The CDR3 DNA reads TGTGCCACCAGTCAGACGACAGGTTATTTCACAGATACGCAGTATTTT. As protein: CATSQTTGYFTDTQYF.

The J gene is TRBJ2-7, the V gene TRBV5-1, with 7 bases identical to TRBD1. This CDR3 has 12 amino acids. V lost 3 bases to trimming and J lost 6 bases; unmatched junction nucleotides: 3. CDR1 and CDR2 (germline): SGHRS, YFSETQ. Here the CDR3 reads CASSWGQPEQYF. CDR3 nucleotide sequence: TGCGCCAGCAGCTGGGGACAGCCCGAGCAGTACTTC. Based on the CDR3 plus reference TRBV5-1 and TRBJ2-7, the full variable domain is KAGVTQTPRYLIKTRGQQVTLSCSPISGHRSVSWYQQTPGQGLQFLFEYFSETQRNKGNFPGRFSGRQFSNSRSEMNVSTLELGDSALYLCASSWGQPEQYFGPGTRLTVT.

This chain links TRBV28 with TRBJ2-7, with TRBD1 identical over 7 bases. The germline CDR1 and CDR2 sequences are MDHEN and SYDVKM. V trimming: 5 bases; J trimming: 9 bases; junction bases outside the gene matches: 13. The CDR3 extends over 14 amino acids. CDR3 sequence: CASSTPDRLRGQYF. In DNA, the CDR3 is TGTGCCAGCAGTACCCCGGACAGGTTGAGGGGGCAGTACTTC.

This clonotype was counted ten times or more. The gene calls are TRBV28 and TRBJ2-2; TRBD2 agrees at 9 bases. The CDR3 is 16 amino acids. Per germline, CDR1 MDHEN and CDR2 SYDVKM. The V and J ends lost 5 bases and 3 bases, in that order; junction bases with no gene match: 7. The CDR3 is CASSLSSGVHTGELFF. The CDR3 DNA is TGTGCCAGCAGTCTTTCTAGCGGGGTTCACACCGGGGAGCTGTTTTTT. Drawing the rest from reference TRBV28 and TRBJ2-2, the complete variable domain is DVKVTQSSRYLVKRTGEKVFLECVQDMDHENMFWYRQDPGLGLRLIYFSYDVKMKEKGDIPEGYSVSREKKERFSLILESASTNQTSMYLCASSLSSGVHTGELFFGEGSRLTVL.

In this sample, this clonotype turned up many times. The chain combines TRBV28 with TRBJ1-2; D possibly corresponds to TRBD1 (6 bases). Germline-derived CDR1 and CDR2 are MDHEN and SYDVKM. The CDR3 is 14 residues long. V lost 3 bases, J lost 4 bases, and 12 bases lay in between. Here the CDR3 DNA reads TGTGCCAGCAGTTTCCCACAGGGCCCCTATGGCTACACCTTC. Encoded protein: CASSFPQGPYGYTF.

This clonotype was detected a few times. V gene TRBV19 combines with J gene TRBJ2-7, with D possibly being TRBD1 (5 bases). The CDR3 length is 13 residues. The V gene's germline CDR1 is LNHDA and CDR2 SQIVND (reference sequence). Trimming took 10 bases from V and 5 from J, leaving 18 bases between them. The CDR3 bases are TGTGCCACCTCCCCAGGGTGGGTAGACGAGCAGTACTTC. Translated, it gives CATSPGWVDEQYF.

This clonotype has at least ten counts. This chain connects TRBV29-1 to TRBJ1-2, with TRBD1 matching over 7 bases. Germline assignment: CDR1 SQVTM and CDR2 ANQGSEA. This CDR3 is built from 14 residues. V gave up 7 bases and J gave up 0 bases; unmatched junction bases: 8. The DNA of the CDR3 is TGCAGCGCGTCCCGGGACAGTTCTAACTATGGCTACACCTTC. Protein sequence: CSASRDSSNYGYTF.

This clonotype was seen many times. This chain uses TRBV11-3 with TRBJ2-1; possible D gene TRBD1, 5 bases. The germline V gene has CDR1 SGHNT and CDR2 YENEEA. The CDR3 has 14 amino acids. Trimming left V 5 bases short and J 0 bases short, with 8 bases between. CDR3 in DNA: TGTGCCAGCAGCGGAGACAGCTCCTACAATGAGCAGTTCTTC. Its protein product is CASSGDSSYNEQFF.

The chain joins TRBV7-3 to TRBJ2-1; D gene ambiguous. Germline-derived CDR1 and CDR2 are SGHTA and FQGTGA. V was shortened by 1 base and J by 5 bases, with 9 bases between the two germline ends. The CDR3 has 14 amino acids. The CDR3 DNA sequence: TGTGCCAGCAGCTTAAGGCCTCGGAACAATGAGCAGTTCTTC. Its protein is CASSLRPRNNEQFF. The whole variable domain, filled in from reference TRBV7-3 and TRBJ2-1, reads GAGVSQTPSNKVTEKGKYVELRCDPISGHTALYWYRQSLGQGPEFLIYFQGTGAADDSGLPNDRFFAVRPEGSVSTLKIQRTERGDSAVYLCASSLRPRNNEQFFGPGTRLTVL.

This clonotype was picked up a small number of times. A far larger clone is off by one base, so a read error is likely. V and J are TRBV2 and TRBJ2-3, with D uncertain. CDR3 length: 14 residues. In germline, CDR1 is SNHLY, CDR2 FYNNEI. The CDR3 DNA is TGTGCCAGCAGTGGGTTGGAGCAACGGAGAACCCGGTACTTC. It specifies CASSGLEQRRTRYF.

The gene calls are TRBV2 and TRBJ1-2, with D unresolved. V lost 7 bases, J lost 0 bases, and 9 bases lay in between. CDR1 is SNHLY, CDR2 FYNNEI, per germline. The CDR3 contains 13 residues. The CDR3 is CASTSRTNYGYTF. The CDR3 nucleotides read TGTGCCAGCACCTCCAGGACTAACTATGGCTACACCTTC.

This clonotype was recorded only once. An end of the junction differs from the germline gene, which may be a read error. The CDR3 DNA follows: TGTGCCAGCGGTTTTCTAGTCGGGGCCCAGCATTTT. As protein: CASGFLVGAQHF. The rearrangement joins TRBV28 to TRBJ1-5; D gene unclear. CDR1 MDHEN and CDR2 SYDVKM come from the germline V gene. This CDR3 has 12 amino acids.

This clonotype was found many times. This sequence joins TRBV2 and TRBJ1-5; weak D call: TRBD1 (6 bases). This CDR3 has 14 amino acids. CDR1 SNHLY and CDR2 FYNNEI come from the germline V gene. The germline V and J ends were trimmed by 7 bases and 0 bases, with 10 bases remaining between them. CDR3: CASTPGHSNQPQHF. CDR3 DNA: TGTGCCAGCACCCCGGGACATAGCAATCAGCCCCAGCATTTT.

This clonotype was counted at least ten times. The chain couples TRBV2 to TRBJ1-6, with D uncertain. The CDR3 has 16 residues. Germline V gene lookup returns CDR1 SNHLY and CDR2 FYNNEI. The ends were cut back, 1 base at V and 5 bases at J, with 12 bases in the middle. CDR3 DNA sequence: TGTGCCAGCAGTGAAGGGTCCGGCAGCAATAATTCACCCCTCCACTTT. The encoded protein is CASSEGSGSNNSPLHF.

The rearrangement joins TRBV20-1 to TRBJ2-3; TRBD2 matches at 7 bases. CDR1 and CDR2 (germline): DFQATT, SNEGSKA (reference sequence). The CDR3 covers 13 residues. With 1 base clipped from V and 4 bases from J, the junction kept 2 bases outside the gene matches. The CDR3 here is CSARAGGADTQYF. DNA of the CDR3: TGCAGTGCTAGAGCGGGGGGTGCAGATACGCAGTATTTT.